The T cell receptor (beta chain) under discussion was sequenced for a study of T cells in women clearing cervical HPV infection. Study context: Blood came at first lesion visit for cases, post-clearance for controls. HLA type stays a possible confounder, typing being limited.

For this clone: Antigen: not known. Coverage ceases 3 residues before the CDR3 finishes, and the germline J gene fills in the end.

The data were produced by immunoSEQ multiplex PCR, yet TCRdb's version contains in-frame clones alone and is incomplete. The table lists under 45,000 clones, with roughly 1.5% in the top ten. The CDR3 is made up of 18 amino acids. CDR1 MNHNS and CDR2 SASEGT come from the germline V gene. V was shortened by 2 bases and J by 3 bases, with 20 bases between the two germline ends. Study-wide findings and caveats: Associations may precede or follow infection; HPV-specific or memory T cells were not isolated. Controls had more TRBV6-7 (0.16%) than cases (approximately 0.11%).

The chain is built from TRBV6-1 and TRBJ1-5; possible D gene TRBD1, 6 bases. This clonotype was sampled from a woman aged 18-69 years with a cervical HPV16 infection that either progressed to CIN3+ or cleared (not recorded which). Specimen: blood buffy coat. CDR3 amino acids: CASSENIVWTVLNQPQHF. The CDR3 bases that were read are TGTGCCAGCAGTGAAAATATCGTATGGACAGTCCTCAATCAGCCC.